Shown below are 32 T cell receptor beta chains from a single sample sequenced in a study of blood T cell repertoires in COVID-19 (TCRdb year 2020). The library was built by means of the immunoSEQ multiplex PCR assay. TCRdb stores this immuneACCESS table with in-frame sequences only. Part of the clones is absent; in the studies checked, under half of the shortfall reflects unresolved V genes, and no reason is known for the rest. This sample comprises more than 15,000 clones, approximately 88% of them detected only once. Clones ranked in the top ten supply more than 25% of the sample. The sequenced sample consisted of peripheral blood. All receptors come from a woman of 80 years or more with COVID-19, enrolled during active disease.

In this sample, this clone turned up a few times. J is TRBJ1-1 and V is TRBV7-7, with D tentatively TRBD1 (5 bases). V dropped 5 bases and J dropped 3 bases, with 10 bases sitting between them. The CDR3 is made up of 13 amino acids. In germline, CDR1 is SSHAT, CDR2 FNYEAQ (reference sequence). CDR3: CASSRGEDTEAFF. CDR3 nucleotide sequence: TGTGCCAGCAGCCGGGGGGAGGACACTGAAGCTTTCTTT.

The DNA for the CDR3 is TGTGCCAGCAGTCTATATCCCGGGACTAGCGGGAGTCCCTACGAGCAGTACTTC. Encoded protein: CASSLYPGTSGSPYEQYF. The rearrangement links TRBV6-2 or TRBV6-3 to TRBJ2-7, with 14 bases matching TRBD2. Germline V gene data show CDR1 as MNHEY and CDR2 as SVGEGT. CDR3 length: 18 residues. With 5 bases clipped from V and 2 bases from J, the junction kept 11 bases outside the gene matches.

The chain couples TRBV3-1 (or the pseudogene TRBV3-2) to TRBJ2-7; maybe TRBD2 (6 bases). In germline, CDR1 is LGHDT, CDR2 YNNKEL (reference sequence). V lost 1 base to trimming and J lost 4 bases, with 23 bases between them. The CDR3 spans 18 residues. CDR3 amino acids: CASSQARGSWPRGYEQYF. In DNA form, the CDR3 reads TGTGCCAGCAGCCAAGCGAGAGGGTCGTGGCCCCGGGGGTACGAGCAGTACTTC.

The rearrangement links TRBV4-3 to TRBJ2-2, with D perhaps matching TRBD1 (6 bases). Looked up from germline, CDR1 is LGHNA and CDR2 is YSLEER. V was clipped by 0 bases and J by 5 bases, with 13 bases between them. This CDR3 is 16 amino acids long. The CDR3 bases are TGCGCCAGCAGCCAAGAAAGGGGGTTAGGGACCGGGGAGCTGTTTTTT. Its protein product is CASSQERGLGTGELFF.

J is TRBJ1-1 and V is TRBV29-1; a weak D match, TRBD1 (5 bases). Looked up from germline, CDR1 is SQVTM and CDR2 is ANQGSEA. V dropped 7 bases and J dropped 1 base, with 10 bases sitting between them. The CDR3 extends over 12 amino acids. CDR3 sequence reads: CSDETENTEAFF. DNA for the CDR3: TGCAGCGACGAGACAGAGAACACTGAAGCTTTCTTT.

CDR3 DNA: TGTGCCAGCAGTTCCGGGACTAGCGGGAGTGGGGAGACCCAGTACTTC. Translating it yields CASSSGTSGSGETQYF. The rearrangement uses TRBV6-6 and TRBJ2-5; 14 bases agree with TRBD2. Germline-derived CDR1 and CDR2 are MNHNY and SVGAGI (reference sequence). V lost 4 bases and J lost 5; bases outside the gene matches: 6. This CDR3 is 16 amino acids long.

V usage is TRBV7-2 and J usage is TRBJ2-1, with D unclear. The length of the CDR3 is 13 residues. V lost 1 base to trimming and J lost 7 bases, with 8 bases between them. Germline CDR1 SGHTA, CDR2 FQGNSA. The CDR3 sequence: CASSLVERNEQFF. The CDR3 bases are TGTGCCAGCAGCTTAGTAGAACGAAATGAGCAGTTCTTC.

The genes are TRBV6-2 or TRBV6-3 and TRBJ1-5; TRBD1 aligns across 9 bases. V trimming: 2 bases; J trimming: 0 bases; junction bases outside the gene matches: 8. Germline lookup yields CDR1 MNHEY and CDR2 SVGEGT. The CDR3 length is 18 residues. The chain's CDR3 is CASSYEQGAPHSNQPQHF. The CDR3 DNA follows: TGTGCCAGCAGTTACGAACAGGGGGCTCCTCATAGCAATCAGCCCCAGCATTTT.

The V call is TRBV13, the J call TRBJ1-1; TRBD1 is a possible D gene (6 bases). V lost 1 base and J lost 4, with 13 bases in between. The CDR3 is 15 amino acids. Germline CDR1 and CDR2: PRHDT and FYEKMQ (reference sequence). The CDR3 here is CASSLATQGGTEAFF. The CDR3 DNA sequence: TGTGCCAGCAGCTTAGCTACACAGGGTGGCACTGAAGCTTTCTTT.

The chain recombines TRBV5-4 with TRBJ2-2, with 9 nucleotides matching TRBD1. The CDR3 has 16 residues. In germline, CDR1 is SGHNT, CDR2 YYREEE (reference sequence). The V gene end was trimmed by 4 bases and the J gene end by 3 bases; junction bases not matched to a gene: 7. CDR3 residues: CASSALQGAYTGELFF. In DNA, the CDR3 is TGTGCCAGCAGCGCGTTACAGGGGGCCTACACCGGGGAGCTGTTTTTT.

A single count supports this clone. The gene calls are TRBV10-3 and TRBJ1-4; TRBD1 aligns across 7 bases. Trimming took 10 bases from V and 4 from J; bases not matched to a gene: 6. The germline CDR1 and CDR2 sequences are ENHRY and SYGVKD. The CDR3 sequence is 13 residues long. The CDR3 loop is CATQQGINEKLFF. The CDR3 coding sequence is TGTGCCACACAACAGGGGATTAATGAAAAACTGTTTTTT.

The V gene is TRBV2, the J gene TRBJ2-7; 8 positions agree with TRBD2. This CDR3 comprises 13 residues. The V and J ends lost 5 bases and 4 bases, in that order; junction bases with no gene match: 4. Germline loops: CDR1 SNHLY, CDR2 FYNNEI. DNA for the CDR3: TGTGCCAGCAGTCGACTAGCGTTGTACGAGCAGTACTTC. This translates into CASSRLALYEQYF. Drawing the rest from reference TRBV2 and TRBJ2-7, the complete variable domain is EPEVTQTPSHQVTQMGQEVILRCVPISNHLYFYWYRQILGQKVEFLVSFYNNEISEKSEIFDDQFSVERPDGSNFTLKIRSTKLEDSAMYFCASSRLALYEQYFGPGTRLTVT.

V is TRBV28 and J is TRBJ1-3, with TRBD1 as a possible D gene (5 bases). Germline V lookup: CDR1 MDHEN, CDR2 SYDVKM. The germline V and J ends were trimmed by 1 base and 1 base, with 11 bases remaining between them. There are 16 residues in the CDR3. This chain's CDR3 is CASSLYWGGSGNTIYF. In DNA, the CDR3 is TGTGCCAGCAGTTTATATTGGGGGGGATCTGGAAACACCATATATTTT.

This clone was seen only once. The rearrangement joins TRBV6-6 to TRBJ2-3, with D tentatively TRBD2 (5 bases). The CDR3 loop spans 13 amino acids. With 2 bases removed from V and 12 bases from J, the gap between germline ends came to 15 bases. Germline CDR1 MNHNY, CDR2 SVGAGI (reference sequence). The CDR3 region is CASSYPPPEGQYF. In nucleotides, the CDR3 is TGTGCCAGCAGTTACCCGCCCCCTGAGGGCCAGTATTTT.

The J gene is TRBJ2-7, the V gene TRBV5-1; 15 bases align to TRBD2. This CDR3 is built from 18 residues. J lost 3 bases, V lost 0 bases, and 7 bases had no gene match. Germline-derived CDR1 and CDR2 are SGHRS and YFSETQ. CDR3 loop: CASSLAQGLAGGYYEQYF. CDR3 bases: TGCGCCAGCAGCTTGGCCCAGGGACTAGCGGGAGGATACTACGAGCAGTACTTC. The entire variable domain, with the rest obtained from reference TRBV5-1 and TRBJ2-7, is as follows: KAGVTQTPRYLIKTRGQQVTLSCSPISGHRSVSWYQQTPGQGLQFLFEYFSETQRNKGNFPGRFSGRQFSNSRSEMNVSTLELGDSALYLCASSLAQGLAGGYYEQYFGPGTRLTVT.

This chain's CDR3 is CASSTQGLADTQYF. The CDR3 region has the DNA TGTGCCAGCAGTACCCAGGGTCTAGCGGATACGCAGTATTTT. This chain links TRBV27 with TRBJ2-3; D may be TRBD2 (6 bases). The germline V gene has CDR1 MNHEY and CDR2 SMNVEV (reference sequence). This CDR3 spans 14 amino acids. The ends were cut back, 5 bases at V and 6 bases at J, with 15 bases in the middle.

The chain uses TRBV6-6 and TRBJ1-6; TRBD1 aligns across 7 bases. Germline CDR1 reads MNHNY; CDR2 reads SVGAGI (reference sequence). V gave up 2 bases and J gave up 15 bases; unmatched junction bases: 7. The CDR3 runs to 13 residues. CDR3 sequence reads: CASSYVDRALLHF. CDR3 bases: TGTGCCAGCAGTTACGTCGACAGGGCTCTCCTCCACTTT.

The chain has TRBV10-3 and TRBJ1-3; 8 bases are shared with TRBD1. Germline V gene lookup returns CDR1 ENHRY and CDR2 SYGVKD. The junction had 6 bases not matched to a gene; V was cut back by 4 bases and J by 1 base. The CDR3 is made up of 16 amino acids. The CDR3 reads CAISGTGFRSGNTIYF. CDR3 sequence (DNA): TGTGCCATCAGTGGGACAGGGTTTCGATCTGGAAACACCATATATTTT.

The V and J genes are TRBV7-2 and TRBJ1-1; no reliable D call. Deletions cut 1 base from V and 7 bases from J, with 10 bases between. The CDR3 covers 13 residues. Germline values: CDR1 SGHTA, CDR2 FQGNSA. CDR3 amino acids: CASSLEAEVEAFF. CDR3 nucleotide sequence: TGTGCCAGCAGCTTAGAAGCGGAGGTTGAAGCTTTCTTT.

This CDR3 is CASIPGQGLEAFF. DNA for the CDR3: TGTGCCAGCATTCCGGGACAGGGCCTCGAAGCTTTCTTT. V gene TRBV28 combines with J gene TRBJ1-1, with TRBD1 identical over 9 bases. The germline V gene has CDR1 MDHEN and CDR2 SYDVKM. The CDR3 length is 13 residues. The V segment lost 7 bases and the J segment 8 bases; nucleotides outside the gene matches: 8.

V is TRBV28 and J is TRBJ1-2; no clear D. Trimming cost V 7 bases and J 4 bases, with 16 bases left between them. CDR1 and CDR2 (germline): MDHEN, SYDVKM. The CDR3 is made up of 14 amino acids. The CDR3 sequence: CASTQPWQSYGYTF. The CDR3 region has the DNA TGTGCCAGCACCCAACCGTGGCAGTCCTATGGCTACACCTTC.

This clone was seen once. The rearrangement uses TRBV4-3 and TRBJ2-3, with 12 bases lining up with TRBD2. This CDR3 is 16 amino acids long. V dropped 4 bases and J dropped 5; count of bases not matched to a gene: 7. CDR1 and CDR2 from the germline V gene are LGHNA and YSLEER. CDR3 in DNA: TGCGCCAGCAGCCGCGGACTAGCGGGGTTCGGAGATACGCAGTATTTT. Translation: CASSRGLAGFGDTQYF.

This chain links TRBV3-1 (or the pseudogene TRBV3-2) with TRBJ2-4; D not resolved. This CDR3 contains 12 residues. Germline V lookup: CDR1 LGHDT, CDR2 YNNKEL (reference sequence). The V end lost 4 bases, the J end lost 6 bases, and 7 bases lay between the germline ends. Here the CDR3 DNA reads TGTGCCAGCAGCCCGACTGGAAACATTCAGTACTTC. This sequence encodes CASSPTGNIQYF.

The chain couples TRBV28 to TRBJ2-5, with D possibly matching TRBD1 (5 bases). Germline V gene sequence: CDR1 MDHEN, CDR2 SYDVKM. The CDR3 loop spans 14 amino acids. The ends were cut back, 3 bases at V and 6 bases at J, with 14 bases in the middle. Here the CDR3 reads CASSFHPRVQTQYF. The CDR3 coding sequence is TGTGCCAGCAGTTTTCACCCCAGGGTACAGACCCAGTACTTC.

The rearrangement joins TRBV24-1 to TRBJ2-5, with TRBD1 as a possible D gene (5 bases). Germline V gene data show CDR1 as KGHDR and CDR2 as SFDVKD. Trimming stripped 0 bases from V and 3 bases from J, with 7 bases between. The CDR3 loop spans 14 amino acids. CDR3: CATSDLKGKETQYF. In DNA form, the CDR3 reads TGTGCCACCAGTGATTTGAAGGGGAAAGAGACCCAGTACTTC.

The rearrangement links TRBV10-3 to TRBJ2-1, with 7 positions matching TRBD2. This CDR3 region has 17 residues. Germline assignment: CDR1 ENHRY and CDR2 SYGVKD. Losses at the gene ends were 3 bases for V and 0 bases for J; bases not matched to a gene: 8. The CDR3 spells CAISDPQRGSSYNEQFF. The DNA for the CDR3 is TGTGCCATCAGTGATCCCCAGCGGGGAAGCTCCTACAATGAGCAGTTCTTC.

The rearrangement uses TRBV6-5 and TRBJ1-3, with D perhaps matching TRBD1 (6 bases). With 2 bases removed from V and 2 bases from J, the gap between germline ends came to 10 bases. The CDR3 length is 15 residues. CDR1 and CDR2 from the germline V gene are MNHEY and SVGAGI. In DNA form, the CDR3 reads TGTGCCAGCAGTTACAAGGGGGAAACTGGAAACACCATATATTTT. This sequence encodes CASSYKGETGNTIYF.

This clone was counted once. This chain's CDR3 is CASSPRQTRRTDTQYF. The CDR3 region has the DNA TGTGCCAGCTCTCCTCGCCAGACTAGGCGCACAGATACGCAGTATTTT. The chain carries TRBV18 and TRBJ2-3, with D tentatively TRBD2 (6 bases). Looked up from germline, CDR1 is KGHSH and CDR2 is LQKENI. The CDR3 extends over 16 amino acids. V dropped 6 bases and J dropped 1 base, with 17 bases sitting between them.

The rearrangement uses TRBV19 and TRBJ1-5; 7 nucleotides agree with TRBD1. The CDR3 has 15 residues. With V trimmed by 9 bases and J by 2 bases, 10 bases remained unmatched. CDR1 is LNHDA, CDR2 SQIVND, per germline (reference sequence). CDR3 region: CASGTDRARNQPQHF. The DNA of the CDR3 is TGTGCCAGCGGAACCGACAGGGCCCGCAATCAGCCCCAGCATTTT.

This chain connects TRBV3-1 (or the pseudogene TRBV3-2) to TRBJ1-6; no definite D call. CDR3 length: 14 amino acids. CDR1 and CDR2 (germline): LGHDT, YNNKEL (reference sequence). Trimming shortened V by 0 bases and J by 7 bases, and 7 bases separated the two germline ends. CDR3 sequence: CASSQEGFNSPLHF. The CDR3, as DNA: TGTGCCAGCAGCCAAGAGGGCTTCAATTCACCCCTCCACTTT.

The chain links TRBV5-4 to TRBJ1-1; D is uncertain. V shed 9 bases and J shed 1 base, with 16 bases lying between them. The CDR3 sequence is 14 residues long. Germline-derived CDR1 and CDR2 are SGHNT and YYREEE (reference sequence). The CDR3 region has the DNA TGTGCCACCTCCGAGTTAGTTCCGAACACTGAAGCTTTCTTT. Translating gives CATSELVPNTEAFF.

J is TRBJ2-7 and V is TRBV6-1; the D is unclear. The CDR3 runs 14 residues. Germline lookup yields CDR1 MNHNS and CDR2 SASEGT. With 0 bases removed from V and 2 bases from J, the gap between germline ends came to 8 bases. This CDR3 is CASSEALLTYEQYF. CDR3 in DNA: TGTGCCAGCAGTGAAGCGCTTCTAACCTACGAGCAGTACTTC.